These 30 T cell receptor beta chains were sequenced from one sample in a study of shared clonotypes between healthy human individuals. Naive-designated CD8 cells lacked CD45RO, were positively enriched for CCR7, and omitted terminally differentiated effector memory CD45RA+ cells. Using immunoSEQ multiplex PCR, the repertoire was profiled, and TCRdb retains in-frame clones only, with some absent. The sample has about 2 million clones; 85% to 95% are singletons. Sequencing was done on a sample of naive CD8+ T cells sorted from blood. All receptors derive from a man younger than 30 in good health.

Remarks on this clone: Different DNA sequences within this sample yield the same CDR3. The chain carries TRBV6-5 and TRBJ2-7; 7 nucleotides align to TRBD1. Unmatched junction bases numbered 4, after V lost 0 bases and J lost 2 bases. The CDR3 consists of 15 residues. CDR1 and CDR2 from the germline V gene are MNHEY and SVGAGI. The CDR3: CASSYSGTATYEQYF. As DNA, the CDR3 is TGTGCCAGCAGTTACTCCGGGACAGCAACCTACGAGCAGTACTTC.

V usage is TRBV15 and J usage is TRBJ1-2, with 10 bases aligning to TRBD1. J gave up 6 bases and V 4 bases, and 14 bases lay outside the gene matches. There are 17 residues in the CDR3. Germline V gene lookup returns CDR1 LNHNV and CDR2 YYDKDF (reference sequence). The CDR3 DNA reads TGTGCCACCAGCACATCGTATACGGCCGGGACAGGGGATGGCTACACCTTC. As protein: CATSTSYTAGTGDGYTF.

V is TRBV28 and J is TRBJ2-2, with 8 bases fitting TRBD2. J lost 1 base, V lost 6 bases, and 7 bases had no gene match. The CDR3 is 16 residues long. From germline, CDR1 is MDHEN and CDR2 SYDVKM. For the CDR3, the DNA is TGTGCCAGCAGCTCCAAGCGGGGGATGAACACCGGGGAGCTGTTTTTT. As protein: CASSSKRGMNTGELFF.

V gene TRBV9 combines with J gene TRBJ2-1; D possibly matches TRBD1 or TRBD2 (5 bases each). This CDR3 is 13 amino acids long. Deletions cut 3 bases from V and 8 bases from J, with 12 bases between. Germline V CDR1 and CDR2: SGDLS, YYNGEE. The DNA of the CDR3 is TGTGCCAGCAGCGATGGGACCCGGGATGAGCAGTTCTTC. This codes for CASSDGTRDEQFF. The entire variable domain, with the rest obtained from reference TRBV9 and TRBJ2-1, is as follows: DSGVTQTPKHLITATGQRVTLRCSPRSGDLSVYWYQQSLDQGLQFLIQYYNGEERAKGNILERFSAQQFPDLHSELNLSSLELGDSALYFCASSDGTRDEQFFGPGTRLTVL.

The genes are TRBV29-1 and TRBJ2-1; 8 nucleotides align to TRBD2. V lost 7 bases and J lost 2; bases outside the gene matches: 4. The CDR3 covers 13 residues. Germline CDR1 reads SQVTM; CDR2 reads ANQGSEA. The CDR3, as DNA: TGCAGCGAACGGACTAGCCCCTACAATGAGCAGTTCTTC. Encoded protein: CSERTSPYNEQFF.

This sequence joins TRBV30 and TRBJ2-6, with D hard to call. V was trimmed by 0 bases and J by 0 bases, leaving 6 bases between them. Germline-derived CDR1 and CDR2 are GTSNPN and SVGIG (reference sequence). The CDR3 contains 15 residues. This CDR3 is CAWSVPPSGANVLTF. As DNA, the CDR3 is TGTGCCTGGAGTGTACCCCCCTCTGGGGCCAACGTCCTGACTTTC.

The chain combines TRBV5-1 with TRBJ1-5; D is possibly TRBD1 (6 bases). CDR1 and CDR2 from the germline V gene are SGHRS and YFSETQ. V lost 4 bases to trimming and J lost 6 bases, with 14 bases between them. The CDR3 length is 14 residues. The CDR3 nucleotides read TGCGCCAGCAGCCCCGAGAGGGGGGGTCAGCCCCAGCATTTT. As protein: CASSPERGGQPQHF.

This rearrangement joins TRBV10-1 to TRBJ2-2; 8 nucleotides align to TRBD1. In germline, CDR1 is WNHNN, CDR2 SYGVQD (reference sequence). The J segment lost 6 bases and the V segment lost 3 bases, leaving 6 bases of the junction unmatched. The CDR3 runs to 15 residues. This CDR3 is CASSDSGGVAGELFF. In DNA form, the CDR3 reads TGCGCCAGCAGTGACTCAGGGGGCGTCGCCGGGGAGCTGTTTTTT.

This clone occurred once. The chain is built from TRBV7-8 and TRBJ1-5; TRBD1 agrees at 8 bases. Trimming took 4 bases from V and 5 from J; bases not matched to a gene: 7. The germline V gene has CDR1 SGHVS and CDR2 FQNEAQ. The CDR3 has 15 residues. In DNA, the CDR3 is TGTGCCAGCAGCTGGGGGACAGGAGGTTATCAGCCCCAGCATTTT. This codes for CASSWGTGGYQPQHF.

The rearrangement joins TRBV9 to TRBJ2-7; D uncertain. Trimming pared 0 bases from V and 3 bases from J, leaving 13 bases between. This CDR3 spans 15 amino acids. CDR1 and CDR2 (germline): SGDLS, YYNGEE. This CDR3 reads CASSVEPSGVYEQYF. CDR3 coding DNA: TGTGCCAGCAGCGTAGAGCCCTCAGGAGTCTACGAGCAGTACTTC.

The V gene is TRBV4-1, the J gene TRBJ1-4, with 10 bases aligning to TRBD1. Germline loops: CDR1 MGHRA, CDR2 YSYEKL. CDR3 length: 16 amino acids. V was clipped by 3 bases and J by 11 bases; unmatched bases: 12. The CDR3 bases are TGCGCCAGCAGCCAGGGACAGGGGAAGGGTGAGGGGAAACTGTTTTTT. Protein product: CASSQGQGKGEGKLFF.

J is TRBJ1-1 and V is TRBV10-3; maybe TRBD1 (6 bases). CDR3 length equals 13 residues. Trimming stripped 6 bases from V and 3 bases from J, with 11 bases between. The V gene's germline CDR1 is ENHRY and CDR2 SYGVKD. CDR3 in DNA: TGTGCCATCAGACAGGGTTTGGACACTGAAGCTTTCTTT. Its translation is CAIRQGLDTEAFF.

This clone was observed a handful of times. The chain has TRBV29-1 and TRBJ2-2; 8 nucleotides align to TRBD1. V shed 4 bases, J shed 4 bases, and the junction held 2 bases outside the gene matches. Germline V gene data show CDR1 as SQVTM and CDR2 as ANQGSEA. The CDR3 spans 13 residues. The chain's CDR3 is CSVGTGITGELFF. DNA of the CDR3: TGCAGCGTTGGGACAGGGATCACCGGGGAGCTGTTTTTT.

As to this clone: The germline gene is not matched at one end of the junction; a read error may be the cause. J is TRBJ2-7 and V is TRBV7-2; TRBD2 matches 8 bases. The CDR3 is made up of 14 amino acids. Germline CDR1 is SGHTA and CDR2 is FQGNSA. The CDR3 here is CDSSPSGTRNEQYF. CDR3 in DNA: TGTGACAGCAGCCCATCCGGGACTAGAAACGAGCAGTACTTC.

The chain carries TRBV7-2 and TRBJ2-2; D is undetermined. CDR1 SGHTA and CDR2 FQGNSA come from the germline V gene. The CDR3 length is 13 residues. The germline V and J ends were trimmed by 0 bases and 6 bases, with 5 bases remaining between them. This chain's CDR3 is CASSLAVAGELFF. Here the CDR3 DNA reads TGTGCCAGCAGCTTAGCTGTTGCCGGGGAGCTGTTTTTT. Based on the CDR3 plus reference TRBV7-2 and TRBJ2-2, the full variable domain is GAGVSQSPSNKVTEKGKDVELRCDPISGHTALYWYRQSLGQGLEFLIYFQGNSAPDKSGLPSDRFSAERTGGSVSTLTIQRTQQEDSAVYLCASSLAVAGELFFGEGSRLTVL.

The V gene is TRBV5-4, the J gene TRBJ1-5; D not resolved. Germline V gives CDR1 SGHNT, CDR2 YYREEE (reference sequence). This CDR3 region has 14 residues. With 1 base removed from V and 3 bases from J, the gap between germline ends came to 8 bases. This chain's CDR3 is CASSLNGNNQPQHF. CDR3 nucleotide sequence: TGTGCCAGCAGCTTGAACGGAAACAATCAGCCCCAGCATTTT.

Points on this clone: Other DNA sequences within the sample encode an identical CDR3. The chain employs TRBV6-5 and TRBJ2-5; TRBD2 might be the D (5 bases). Germline lookup yields CDR1 MNHEY and CDR2 SVGAGI. CDR3 length: 12 amino acids. V was pared by 5 bases and J by 5 bases, with 9 bases between. The CDR3 reads CASSPRGETQYF. CDR3 coding DNA: TGTGCCAGCAGTCCCCGCGGGGAGACCCAGTACTTC.

The chain employs TRBV10-2 and TRBJ2-7; D is perhaps TRBD1 (5 bases). V shed 8 bases and J shed 3 bases, with 11 bases lying between them. The CDR3 is 12 amino acids. Germline values: CDR1 WSHSY, CDR2 SAAADI. The CDR3: CASGRGSYEQYF. CDR3 nucleotide sequence: TGCGCCAGCGGTAGGGGTAGCTACGAGCAGTACTTC.

The rearrangement links TRBV9 to TRBJ2-7, with D perhaps matching TRBD1 or TRBD2 (5 bases each). V was shortened by 3 bases and J by 1 base, with 14 bases between the two germline ends. Germline loops: CDR1 SGDLS, CDR2 YYNGEE. CDR3 length: 15 residues. DNA for the CDR3: TGTGCCAGCAGCGAGGGACGGTTGTCGTCCTACGAGCAGTACTTC. Amino acids: CASSEGRLSSYEQYF.

As concerns this clone: The identical CDR3 is also encoded by other nucleotide sequences in the sample. This chain uses TRBV9 with TRBJ2-7; D might be TRBD2 (6 bases). The CDR3 extends over 14 amino acids. The germline V gene encodes CDR1 SGDLS and CDR2 YYNGEE. The V gene lost 0 bases and the J gene lost 2 bases, with 9 bases spanning the gap. In nucleotides, the CDR3 is TGTGCCAGCAGCGTAGAAGGGACTCCCTACGAGCAGTACTTC. Its translation is CASSVEGTPYEQYF.

The sample holds one count of this clone. The chain carries TRBV7-9 and TRBJ2-7, with TRBD1 matching over 11 bases. Losses at the gene ends were 5 bases for V and 3 bases for J; bases not matched to a gene: 6. This CDR3 contains 15 residues. Germline CDR1 SEHNR, CDR2 FQNEAQ (reference sequence). CDR3 amino acids: CASSTSDRGHYEQYF. The DNA for the CDR3 is TGTGCCAGCAGCACCTCGGACAGGGGGCACTACGAGCAGTACTTC.

This clone was observed once. The genes are TRBV6-5 and TRBJ2-7; 9 nucleotides agree with TRBD1. Germline lookup yields CDR1 MNHEY and CDR2 SVGAGI. CDR3 length: 16 residues. V lost 4 bases to trimming and J lost 6 bases; unmatched junction nucleotides: 13. CDR3 region: CASSSYLRDRVSEQYF. Here the CDR3 DNA reads TGTGCCAGCAGTTCGTACCTCCGGGACAGGGTTAGCGAGCAGTACTTC.

The rearrangement uses TRBV6-1 and TRBJ1-5, with TRBD1 identical over 10 bases. The J segment lost 5 bases and the V segment lost 8 bases, leaving 6 bases of the junction unmatched. Germline V CDR1 and CDR2: MNHNS, SASEGT. The CDR3 extends over 14 amino acids. The CDR3 region has the DNA TGTGCCAGCGGGAGGACAGGGGGAGATCAGCCCCAGCATTTT. It yields the protein CASGRTGGDQPQHF.

V gene TRBV29-1 combines with J gene TRBJ1-2; D call uncertain. Trimming shortened V by 4 bases and J by 0 bases, and 6 bases separated the two germline ends. This CDR3 region has 12 residues. Germline CDR1 and CDR2: SQVTM and ANQGSEA. The CDR3 coding sequence is TGCAGCGTTGTGCTCCCTAACTATGGCTACACCTTC. Protein product: CSVVLPNYGYTF.

This clone was observed a single time. The chain joins TRBV6-5 to TRBJ2-5; 8 bases line up with TRBD2. The germline CDR1 and CDR2 sequences are MNHEY and SVGAGI. The CDR3 extends over 13 amino acids. With 6 bases clipped from V and 10 bases from J, the junction kept 10 bases outside the gene matches. The CDR3 nucleotides read TGTGCCAGCAGCTTAGCGGGACCATCAAGCCAGTACTTC. Its protein product is CASSLAGPSSQYF.

This rearrangement joins TRBV28 to TRBJ2-7; 9 bases match TRBD1. The trim removed 4 bases at V and 2 bases at J, leaving 3 bases unmatched. The CDR3 spans 14 residues. Germline loops: CDR1 MDHEN, CDR2 SYDVKM. In DNA form, the CDR3 reads TGTGCCAGCAGTTGGACAGGGGATACCTACGAGCAGTACTTC. Translating it yields CASSWTGDTYEQYF.

This chain links TRBV4-3 with TRBJ2-2, with a tentative D call TRBD1 (5 bases). The CDR3 loop spans 16 amino acids. Germline values: CDR1 LGHNA, CDR2 YSLEER. Trimming removed 0 bases from V and 0 bases from J, with 8 bases in between. The CDR3 coding sequence is TGCGCCAGCAGCCAAGATCGGACATCGAACACCGGGGAGCTGTTTTTT. Translating gives CASSQDRTSNTGELFF.

This CDR3 reads CASSVETGTEAFF. In DNA, the CDR3 is TGTGCCAGCAGCGTAGAGACGGGGACTGAAGCTTTCTTT. The chain recombines TRBV9 with TRBJ1-1; D not certain. This CDR3 is built from 13 residues. The V end lost 0 bases, the J end lost 5 bases, and 8 bases lay between the germline ends. CDR1 SGDLS and CDR2 YYNGEE come from the germline V gene.

The chain joins TRBV5-1 to TRBJ1-4; a possible D gene is TRBD1 (5 bases). This CDR3 is 15 amino acids long. CDR1 is SGHRS and CDR2 is YFSETQ in the germline V gene. V shed 5 bases and J shed 4 bases, with 15 bases lying between them. The chain's CDR3 is CASRPSGGDNEKLFF. The CDR3 DNA reads TGCGCCAGCAGGCCGTCGGGAGGGGATAATGAAAAACTGTTTTTT.

The chain is built from TRBV7-9 and TRBJ2-7, with TRBD1 matching over 10 bases. This CDR3 region has 14 residues. Germline lookup yields CDR1 SEHNR and CDR2 FQNEAQ (reference sequence). V shed 6 bases, J shed 2 bases, and the junction held 4 bases outside the gene matches. The CDR3 bases are TGTGCCAGCAGTCGGACAGGGGGACCCTACGAGCAGTACTTC. Its translation is CASSRTGGPYEQYF.